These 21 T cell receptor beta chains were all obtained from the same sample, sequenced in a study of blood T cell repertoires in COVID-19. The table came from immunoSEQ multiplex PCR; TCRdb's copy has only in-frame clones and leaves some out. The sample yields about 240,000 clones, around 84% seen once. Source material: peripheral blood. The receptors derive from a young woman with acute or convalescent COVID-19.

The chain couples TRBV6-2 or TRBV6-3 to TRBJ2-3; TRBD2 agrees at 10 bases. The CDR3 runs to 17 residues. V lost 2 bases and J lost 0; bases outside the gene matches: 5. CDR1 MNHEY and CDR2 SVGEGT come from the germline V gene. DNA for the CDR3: TGTGCCAGCAGTTACCCTAGCGGGAGCTACAGCACAGATACGCAGTATTTT. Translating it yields CASSYPSGSYSTDTQYF.

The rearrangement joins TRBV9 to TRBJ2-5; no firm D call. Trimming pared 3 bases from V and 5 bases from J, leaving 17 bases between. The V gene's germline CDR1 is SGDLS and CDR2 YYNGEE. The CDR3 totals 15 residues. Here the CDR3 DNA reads TGTGCCAGCAGCGCCACCAGCCTACCCGGGGAGACCCAGTACTTC. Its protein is CASSATSLPGETQYF. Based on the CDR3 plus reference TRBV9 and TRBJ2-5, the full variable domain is DSGVTQTPKHLITATGQRVTLRCSPRSGDLSVYWYQQSLDQGLQFLIQYYNGEERAKGNILERFSAQQFPDLHSELNLSSLELGDSALYFCASSATSLPGETQYFGPGTRLLVL.

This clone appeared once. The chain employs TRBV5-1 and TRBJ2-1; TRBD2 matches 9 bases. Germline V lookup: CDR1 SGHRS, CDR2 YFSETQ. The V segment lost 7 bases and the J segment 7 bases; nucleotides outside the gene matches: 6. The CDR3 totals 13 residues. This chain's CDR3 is CASGRTSENEQFF. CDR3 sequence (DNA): TGCGCCAGCGGCCGGACTAGCGAGAATGAGCAGTTCTTC.

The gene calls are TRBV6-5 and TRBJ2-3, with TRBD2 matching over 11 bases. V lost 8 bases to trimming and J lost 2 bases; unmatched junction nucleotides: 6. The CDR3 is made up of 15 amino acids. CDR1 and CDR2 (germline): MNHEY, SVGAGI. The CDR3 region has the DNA TGTGCCAGCGCGATAGCGGGAGGGTACACAGATACGCAGTATTTT. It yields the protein CASAIAGGYTDTQYF.

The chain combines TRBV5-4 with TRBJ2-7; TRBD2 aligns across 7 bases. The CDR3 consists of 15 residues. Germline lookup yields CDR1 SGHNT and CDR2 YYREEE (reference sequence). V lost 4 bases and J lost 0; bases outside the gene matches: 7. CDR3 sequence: CASSPGGSYSYEQYF. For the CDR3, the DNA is TGTGCCAGCAGCCCCGGGGGGTCCTACTCCTACGAGCAGTACTTC.

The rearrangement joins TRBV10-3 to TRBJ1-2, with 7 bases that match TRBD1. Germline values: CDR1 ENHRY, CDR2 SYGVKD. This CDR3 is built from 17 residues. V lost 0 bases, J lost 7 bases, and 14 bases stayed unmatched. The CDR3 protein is CAISESDFWLRGLGYTF. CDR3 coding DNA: TGTGCCATCAGTGAGTCGGACTTTTGGTTGAGGGGGCTTGGCTACACCTTC.

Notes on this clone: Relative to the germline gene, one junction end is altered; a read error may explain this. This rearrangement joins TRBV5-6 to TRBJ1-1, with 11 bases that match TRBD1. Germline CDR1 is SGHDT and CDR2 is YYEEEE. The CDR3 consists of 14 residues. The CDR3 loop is CASSLDRGRSEAFF. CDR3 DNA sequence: TGTGCCAGCAGTTTGGACAGGGGGCGTTCTGAAGCTTTCTTT.

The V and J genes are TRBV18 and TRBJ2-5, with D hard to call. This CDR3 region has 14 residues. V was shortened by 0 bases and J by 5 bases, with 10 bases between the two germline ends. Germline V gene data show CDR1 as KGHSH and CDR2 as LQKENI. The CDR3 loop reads CASSPPGPWETQYF. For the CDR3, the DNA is TGTGCCAGCTCACCACCTGGCCCTTGGGAGACCCAGTACTTC.

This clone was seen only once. The CDR3: CASSESISGQDYGYTF. CDR3 in DNA: TGTGCCAGCAGTGAGTCCATTTCTGGGCAAGACTATGGCTACACCTTC. The genes are TRBV2 and TRBJ1-2; no firm D call. The CDR3 has 16 residues. With 3 bases removed from V and 3 bases from J, the gap between germline ends came to 17 bases. The germline V gene encodes CDR1 SNHLY and CDR2 FYNNEI.

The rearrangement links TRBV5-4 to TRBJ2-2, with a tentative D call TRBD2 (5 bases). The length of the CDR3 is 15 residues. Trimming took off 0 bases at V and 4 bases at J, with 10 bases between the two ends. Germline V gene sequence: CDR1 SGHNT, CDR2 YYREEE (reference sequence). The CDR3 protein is CASSLGLAFTGELFF. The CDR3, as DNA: TGTGCCAGCAGCTTGGGGCTAGCTTTCACCGGGGAGCTGTTTTTT.

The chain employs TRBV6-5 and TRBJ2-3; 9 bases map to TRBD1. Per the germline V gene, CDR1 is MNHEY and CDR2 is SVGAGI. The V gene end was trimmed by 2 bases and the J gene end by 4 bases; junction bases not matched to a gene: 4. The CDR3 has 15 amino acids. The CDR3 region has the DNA TGTGCCAGCAGTTACGACAGGGGGATTGCAGATACGCAGTATTTT. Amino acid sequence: CASSYDRGIADTQYF.

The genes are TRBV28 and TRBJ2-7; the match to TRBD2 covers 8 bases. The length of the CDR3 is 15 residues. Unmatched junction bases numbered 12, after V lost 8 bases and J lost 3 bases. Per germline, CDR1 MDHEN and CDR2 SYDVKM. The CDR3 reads CASLNFGRAFYEQYF. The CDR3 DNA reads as TGTGCCAGCCTAAACTTCGGGAGGGCCTTCTACGAGCAGTACTTC.

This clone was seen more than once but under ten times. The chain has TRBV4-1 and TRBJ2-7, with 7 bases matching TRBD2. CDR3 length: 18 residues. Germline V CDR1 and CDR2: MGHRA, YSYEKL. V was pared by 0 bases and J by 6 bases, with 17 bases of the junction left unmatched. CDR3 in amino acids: CASSQDSLARAGTSEQYF. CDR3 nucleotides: TGCGCCAGCAGCCAAGATTCACTAGCGCGAGCGGGGACCTCCGAGCAGTACTTC.

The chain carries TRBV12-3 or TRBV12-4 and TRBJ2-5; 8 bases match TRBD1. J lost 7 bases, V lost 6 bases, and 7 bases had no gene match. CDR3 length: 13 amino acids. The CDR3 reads CASRPQGAGTQYF. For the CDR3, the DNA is TGTGCCAGCAGACCGCAGGGGGCTGGGACCCAGTACTTC.

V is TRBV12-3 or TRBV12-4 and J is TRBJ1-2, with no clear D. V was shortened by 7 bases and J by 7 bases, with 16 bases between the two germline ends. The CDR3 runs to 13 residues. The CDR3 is CASTKVGVGGYTF. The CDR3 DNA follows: TGTGCCAGCACTAAAGTCGGGGTAGGTGGCTACACCTTC.

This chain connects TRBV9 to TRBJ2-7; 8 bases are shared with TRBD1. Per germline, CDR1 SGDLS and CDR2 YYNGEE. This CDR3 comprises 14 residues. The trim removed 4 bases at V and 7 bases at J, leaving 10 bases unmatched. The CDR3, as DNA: TGTGCCAGCAGCCCTGCGGCAGGGGGCAGGGAGCAGTACTTC. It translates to CASSPAAGGREQYF.

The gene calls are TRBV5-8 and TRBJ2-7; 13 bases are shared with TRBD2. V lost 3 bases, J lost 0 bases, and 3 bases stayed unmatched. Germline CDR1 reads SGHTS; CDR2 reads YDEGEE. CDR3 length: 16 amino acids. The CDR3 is CASSYRTSGSSYEQYF. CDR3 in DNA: TGTGCCAGCAGCTATCGGACTAGCGGGAGCTCCTACGAGCAGTACTTC.

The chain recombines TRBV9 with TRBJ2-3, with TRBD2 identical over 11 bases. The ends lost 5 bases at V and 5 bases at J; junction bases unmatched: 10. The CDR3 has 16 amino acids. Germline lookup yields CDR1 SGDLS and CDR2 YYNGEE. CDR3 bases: TGTGCCAGCAGTGAGCTACTAGCGGGAGTATTAGATACGCAGTATTTT. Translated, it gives CASSELLAGVLDTQYF.

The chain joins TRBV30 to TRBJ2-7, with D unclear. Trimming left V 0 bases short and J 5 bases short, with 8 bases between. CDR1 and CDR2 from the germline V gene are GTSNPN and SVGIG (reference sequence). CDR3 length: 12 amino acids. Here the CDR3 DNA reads TGTGCCTGGAGTGTACTAAGGAACGAGCAGTACTTC. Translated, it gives CAWSVLRNEQYF.

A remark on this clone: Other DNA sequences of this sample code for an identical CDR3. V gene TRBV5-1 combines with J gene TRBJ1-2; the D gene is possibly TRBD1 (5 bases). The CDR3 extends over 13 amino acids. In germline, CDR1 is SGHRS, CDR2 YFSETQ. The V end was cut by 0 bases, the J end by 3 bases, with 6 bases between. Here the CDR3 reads CASSLGQYYGYTF. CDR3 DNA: TGCGCCAGCAGCTTGGGACAGTACTATGGCTACACCTTC.

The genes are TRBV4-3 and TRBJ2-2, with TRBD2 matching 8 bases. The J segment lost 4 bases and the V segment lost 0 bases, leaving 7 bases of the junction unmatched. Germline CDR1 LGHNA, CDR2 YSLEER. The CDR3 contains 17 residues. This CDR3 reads CASSQDWDSGTTGELFF. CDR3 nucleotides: TGCGCCAGCAGCCAAGATTGGGATAGCGGGACCACCGGGGAGCTGTTTTTT.